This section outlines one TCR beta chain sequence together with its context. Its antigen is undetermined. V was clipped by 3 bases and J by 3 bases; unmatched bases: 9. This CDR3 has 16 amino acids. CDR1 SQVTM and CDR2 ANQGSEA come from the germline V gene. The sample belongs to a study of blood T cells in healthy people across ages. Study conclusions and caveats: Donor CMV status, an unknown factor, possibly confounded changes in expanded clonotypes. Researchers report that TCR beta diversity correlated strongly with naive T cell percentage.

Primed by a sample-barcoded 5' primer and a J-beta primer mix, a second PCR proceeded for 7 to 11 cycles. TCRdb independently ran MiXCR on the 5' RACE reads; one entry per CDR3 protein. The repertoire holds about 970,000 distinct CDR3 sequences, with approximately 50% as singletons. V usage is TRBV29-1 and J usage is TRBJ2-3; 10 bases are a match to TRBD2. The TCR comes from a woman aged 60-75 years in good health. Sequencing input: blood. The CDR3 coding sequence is TGCAGCGTTGAGACTAGCGGGTTTATCCCTACAGATACGCAGTATTTT. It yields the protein CSVETSGFIPTDTQYF.